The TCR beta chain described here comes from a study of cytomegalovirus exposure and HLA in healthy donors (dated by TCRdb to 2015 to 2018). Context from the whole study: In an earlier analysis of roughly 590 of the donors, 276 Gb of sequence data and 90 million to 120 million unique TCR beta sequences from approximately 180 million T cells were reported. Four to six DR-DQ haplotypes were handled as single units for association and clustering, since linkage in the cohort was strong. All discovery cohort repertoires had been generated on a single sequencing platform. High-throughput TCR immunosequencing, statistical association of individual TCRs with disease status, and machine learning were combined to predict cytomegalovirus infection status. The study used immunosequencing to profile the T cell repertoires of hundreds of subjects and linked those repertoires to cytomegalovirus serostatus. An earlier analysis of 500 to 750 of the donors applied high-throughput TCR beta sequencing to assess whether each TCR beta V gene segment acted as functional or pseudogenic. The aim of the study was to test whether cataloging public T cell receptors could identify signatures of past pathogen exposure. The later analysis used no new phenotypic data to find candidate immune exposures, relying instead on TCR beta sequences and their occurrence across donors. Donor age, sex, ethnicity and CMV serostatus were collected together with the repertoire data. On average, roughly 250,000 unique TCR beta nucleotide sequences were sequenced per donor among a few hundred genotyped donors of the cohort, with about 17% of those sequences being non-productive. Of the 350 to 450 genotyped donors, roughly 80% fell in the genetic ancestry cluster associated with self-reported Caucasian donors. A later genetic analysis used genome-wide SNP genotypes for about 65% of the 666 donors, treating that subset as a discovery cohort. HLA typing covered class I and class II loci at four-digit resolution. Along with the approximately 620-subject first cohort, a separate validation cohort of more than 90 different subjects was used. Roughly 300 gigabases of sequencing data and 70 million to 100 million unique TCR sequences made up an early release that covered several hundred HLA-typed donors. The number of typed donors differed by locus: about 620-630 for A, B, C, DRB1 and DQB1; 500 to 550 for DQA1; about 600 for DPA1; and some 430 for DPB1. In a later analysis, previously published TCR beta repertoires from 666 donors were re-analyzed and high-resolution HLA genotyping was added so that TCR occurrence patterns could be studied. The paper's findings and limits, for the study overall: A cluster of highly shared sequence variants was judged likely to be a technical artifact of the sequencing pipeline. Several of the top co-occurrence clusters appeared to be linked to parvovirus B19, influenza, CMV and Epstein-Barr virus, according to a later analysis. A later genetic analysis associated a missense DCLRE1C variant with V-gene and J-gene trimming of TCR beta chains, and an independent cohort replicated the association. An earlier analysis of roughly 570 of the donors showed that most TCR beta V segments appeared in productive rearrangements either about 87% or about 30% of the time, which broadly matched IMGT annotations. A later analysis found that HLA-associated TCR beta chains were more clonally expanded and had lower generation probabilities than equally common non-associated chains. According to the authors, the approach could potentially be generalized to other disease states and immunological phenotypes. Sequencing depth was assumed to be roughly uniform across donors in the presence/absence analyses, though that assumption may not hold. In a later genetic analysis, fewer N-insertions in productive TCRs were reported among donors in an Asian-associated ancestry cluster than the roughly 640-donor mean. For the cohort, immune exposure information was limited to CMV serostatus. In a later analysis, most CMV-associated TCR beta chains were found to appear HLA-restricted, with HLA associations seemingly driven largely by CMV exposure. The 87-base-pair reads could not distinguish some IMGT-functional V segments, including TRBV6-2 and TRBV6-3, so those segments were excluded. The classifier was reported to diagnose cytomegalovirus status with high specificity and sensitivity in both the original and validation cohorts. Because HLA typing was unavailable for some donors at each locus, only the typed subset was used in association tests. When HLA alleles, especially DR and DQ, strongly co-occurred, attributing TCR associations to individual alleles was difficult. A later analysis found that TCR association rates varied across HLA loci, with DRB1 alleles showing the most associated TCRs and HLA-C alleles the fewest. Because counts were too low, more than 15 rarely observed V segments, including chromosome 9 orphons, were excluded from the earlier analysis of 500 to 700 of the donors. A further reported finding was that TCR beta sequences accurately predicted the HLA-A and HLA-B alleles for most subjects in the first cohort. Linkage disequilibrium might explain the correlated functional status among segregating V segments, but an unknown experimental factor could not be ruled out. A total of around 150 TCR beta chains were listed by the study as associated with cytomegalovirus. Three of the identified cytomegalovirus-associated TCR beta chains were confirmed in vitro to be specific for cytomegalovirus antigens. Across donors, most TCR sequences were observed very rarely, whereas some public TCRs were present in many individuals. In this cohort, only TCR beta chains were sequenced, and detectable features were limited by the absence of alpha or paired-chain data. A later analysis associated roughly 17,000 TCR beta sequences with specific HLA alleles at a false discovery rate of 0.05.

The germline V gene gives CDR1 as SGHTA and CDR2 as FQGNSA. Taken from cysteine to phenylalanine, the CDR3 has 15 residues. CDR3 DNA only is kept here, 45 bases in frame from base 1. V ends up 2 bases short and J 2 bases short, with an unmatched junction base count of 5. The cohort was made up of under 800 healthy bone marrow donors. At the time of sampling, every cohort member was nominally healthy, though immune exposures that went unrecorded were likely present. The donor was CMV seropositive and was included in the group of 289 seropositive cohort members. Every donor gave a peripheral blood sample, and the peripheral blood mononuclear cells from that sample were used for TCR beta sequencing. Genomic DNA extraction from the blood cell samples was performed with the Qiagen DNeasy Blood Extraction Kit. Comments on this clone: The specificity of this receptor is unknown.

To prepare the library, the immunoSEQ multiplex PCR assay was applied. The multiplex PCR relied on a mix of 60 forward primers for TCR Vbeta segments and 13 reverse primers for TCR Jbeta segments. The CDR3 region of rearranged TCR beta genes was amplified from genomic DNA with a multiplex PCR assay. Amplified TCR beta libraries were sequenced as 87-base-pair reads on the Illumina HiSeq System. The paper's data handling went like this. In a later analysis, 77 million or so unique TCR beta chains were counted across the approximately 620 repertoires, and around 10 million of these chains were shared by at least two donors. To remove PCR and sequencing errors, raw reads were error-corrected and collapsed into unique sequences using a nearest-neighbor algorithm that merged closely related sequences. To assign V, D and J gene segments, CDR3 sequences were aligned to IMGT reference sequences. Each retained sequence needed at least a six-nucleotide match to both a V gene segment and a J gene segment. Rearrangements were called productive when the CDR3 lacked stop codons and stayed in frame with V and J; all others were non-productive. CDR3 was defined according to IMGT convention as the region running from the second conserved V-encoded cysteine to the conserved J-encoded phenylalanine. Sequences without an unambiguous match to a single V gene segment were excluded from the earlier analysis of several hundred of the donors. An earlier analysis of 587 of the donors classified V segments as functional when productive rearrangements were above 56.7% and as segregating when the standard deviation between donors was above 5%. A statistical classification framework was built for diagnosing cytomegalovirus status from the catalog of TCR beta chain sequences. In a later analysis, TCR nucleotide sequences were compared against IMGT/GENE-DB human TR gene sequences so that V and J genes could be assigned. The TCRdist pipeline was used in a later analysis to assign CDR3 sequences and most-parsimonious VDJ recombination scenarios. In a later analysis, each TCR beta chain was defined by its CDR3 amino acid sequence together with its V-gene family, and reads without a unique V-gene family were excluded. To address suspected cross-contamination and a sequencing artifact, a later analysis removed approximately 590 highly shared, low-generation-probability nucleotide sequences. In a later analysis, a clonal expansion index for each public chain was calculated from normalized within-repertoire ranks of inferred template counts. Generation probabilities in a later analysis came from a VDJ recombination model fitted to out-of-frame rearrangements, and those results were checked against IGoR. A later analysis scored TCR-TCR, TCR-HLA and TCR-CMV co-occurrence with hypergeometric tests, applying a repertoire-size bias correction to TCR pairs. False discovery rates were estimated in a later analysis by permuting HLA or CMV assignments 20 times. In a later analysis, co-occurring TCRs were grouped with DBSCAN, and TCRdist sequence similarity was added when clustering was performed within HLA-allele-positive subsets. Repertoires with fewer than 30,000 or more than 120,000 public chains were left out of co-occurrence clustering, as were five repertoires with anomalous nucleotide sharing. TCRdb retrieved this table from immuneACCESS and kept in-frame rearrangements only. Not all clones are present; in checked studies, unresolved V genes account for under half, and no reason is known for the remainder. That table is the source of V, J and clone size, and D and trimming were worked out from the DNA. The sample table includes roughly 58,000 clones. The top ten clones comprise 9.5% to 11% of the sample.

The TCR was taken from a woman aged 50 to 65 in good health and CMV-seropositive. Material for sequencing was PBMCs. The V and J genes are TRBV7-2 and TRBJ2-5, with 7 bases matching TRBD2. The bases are TGTGCCAGCAGCTTAATGGCTAGCGGACAAGAGACCCAGTACTTC. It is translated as CASSLMASGQETQYF.